Reported below is one T cell receptor beta chain. Its antigen remains unidentified. Unique molecular identifiers were used in preparing the TCRbeta library. A single record per CDR3 protein comes from TCRdb applying MiXCR to the PCR reads. This sample has about 590,000 distinct CDR3 sequences, with 10% to 15% found just once. The data derive from a study of T-cell reconstitution after alpha-beta-depleted transplantation in children. Study-wide results and caveats: T-cell counts and diversity at one year post-transplant came mainly from newly produced T cells. Day-60 TCRbeta diversity that was high in some patients was derived from surviving recipient T cells and thymic progenitors.

The CDR3 runs 15 residues. Germline CDR1 reads MDHEN; CDR2 reads SYDVKM. The V and J ends lost 6 bases and 2 bases, in that order; junction bases with no gene match: 7. The chain combines TRBV28 with TRBJ2-3, with 8 bases lining up with TRBD2. This clonotype was obtained from a male patient younger than 18 who had a stem cell transplant for acute myeloid leukemia, so the T cells may come from the graft donor. This material consisted of PBMCs, mostly from graft donor cells, taken 360 days after TCRalphabeta/CD19-depleted stem cell transplant. DNA of the CDR3: TGTGCCAGCAGCTACTCAGCGGGGGTCACAGATACGCAGTATTTT. Protein: CASSYSAGVTDTQYF.